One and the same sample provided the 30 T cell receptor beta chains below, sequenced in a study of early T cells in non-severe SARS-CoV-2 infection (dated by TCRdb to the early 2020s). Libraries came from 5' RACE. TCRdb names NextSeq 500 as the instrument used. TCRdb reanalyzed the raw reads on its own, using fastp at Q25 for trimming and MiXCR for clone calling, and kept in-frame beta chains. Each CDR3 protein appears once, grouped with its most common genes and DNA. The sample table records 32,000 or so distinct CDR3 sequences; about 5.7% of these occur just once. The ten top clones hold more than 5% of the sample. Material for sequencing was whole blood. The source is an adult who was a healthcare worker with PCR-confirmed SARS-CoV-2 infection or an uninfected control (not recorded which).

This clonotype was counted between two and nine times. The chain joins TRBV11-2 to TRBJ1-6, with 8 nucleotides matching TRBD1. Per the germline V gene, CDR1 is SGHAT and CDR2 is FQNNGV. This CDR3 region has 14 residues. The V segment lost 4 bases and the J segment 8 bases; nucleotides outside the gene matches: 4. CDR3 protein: CASSSRQGHSPLHF. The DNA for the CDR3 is TGTGCCAGCAGCTCCAGACAGGGGCATTCACCCCTCCACTTT. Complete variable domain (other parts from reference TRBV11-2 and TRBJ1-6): EAGVAQSPRYKIIEKRQSVAFWCNPISGHATLYWYQQILGQGPKLLIQFQNNGVVDDSQLPKDRFSAERLKGVDSTLKIQPAKLEDSAVYLCASSSRQGHSPLHFGNGTRLTVT.

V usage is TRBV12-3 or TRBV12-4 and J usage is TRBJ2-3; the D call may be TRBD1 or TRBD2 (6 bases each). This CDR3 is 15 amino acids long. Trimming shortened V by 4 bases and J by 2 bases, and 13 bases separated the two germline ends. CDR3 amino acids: CASSSAGGPTDTQYF. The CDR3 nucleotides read TGTGCCAGCAGTTCCGCCGGGGGCCCCACAGATACGCAGTATTTT.

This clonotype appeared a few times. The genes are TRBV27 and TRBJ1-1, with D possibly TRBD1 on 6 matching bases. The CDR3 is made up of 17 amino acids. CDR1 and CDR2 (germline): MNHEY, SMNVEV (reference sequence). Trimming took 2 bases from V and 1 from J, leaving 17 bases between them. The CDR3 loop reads CASSLVLRQGRNTEAFF. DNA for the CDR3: TGTGCCAGCAGTTTAGTATTACGTCAGGGGAGGAACACTGAAGCTTTCTTT.

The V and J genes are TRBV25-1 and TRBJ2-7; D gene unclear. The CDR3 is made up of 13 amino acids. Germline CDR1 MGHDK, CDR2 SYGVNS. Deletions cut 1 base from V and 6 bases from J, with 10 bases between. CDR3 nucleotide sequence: TGTGCCAGCAGTGAATTTGGTTCCGGCGAGCAGTACTTC. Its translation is CASSEFGSGEQYF.

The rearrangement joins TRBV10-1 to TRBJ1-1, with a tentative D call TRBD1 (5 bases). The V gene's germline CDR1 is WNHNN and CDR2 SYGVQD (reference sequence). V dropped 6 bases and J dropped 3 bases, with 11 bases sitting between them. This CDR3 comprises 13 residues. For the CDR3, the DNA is TGCGCCAGCAGGGAAATGGGGGACACTGAAGCTTTCTTT. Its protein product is CASREMGDTEAFF.

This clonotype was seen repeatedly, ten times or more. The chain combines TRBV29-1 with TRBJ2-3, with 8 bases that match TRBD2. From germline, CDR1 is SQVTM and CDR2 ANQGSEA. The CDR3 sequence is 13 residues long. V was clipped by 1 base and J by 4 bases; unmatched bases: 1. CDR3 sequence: CSVEGTSSDTQYF. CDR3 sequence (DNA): TGCAGCGTTGAAGGGACTAGCTCAGATACGCAGTATTTT.

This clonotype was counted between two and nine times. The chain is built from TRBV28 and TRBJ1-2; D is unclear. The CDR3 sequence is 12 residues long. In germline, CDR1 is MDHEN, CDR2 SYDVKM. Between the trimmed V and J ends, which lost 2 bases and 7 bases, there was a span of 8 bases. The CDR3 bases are TGTGCCAGCAGTTTAGAGCAGAGTGGCTACACCTTC. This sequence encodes CASSLEQSGYTF.

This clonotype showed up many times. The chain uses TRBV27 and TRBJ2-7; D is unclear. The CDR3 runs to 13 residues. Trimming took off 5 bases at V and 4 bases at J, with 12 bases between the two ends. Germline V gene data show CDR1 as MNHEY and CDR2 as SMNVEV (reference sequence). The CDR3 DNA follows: TGTGCCAGCAGTCAGACACCTGGGTACGAGCAGTACTTC. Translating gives CASSQTPGYEQYF.

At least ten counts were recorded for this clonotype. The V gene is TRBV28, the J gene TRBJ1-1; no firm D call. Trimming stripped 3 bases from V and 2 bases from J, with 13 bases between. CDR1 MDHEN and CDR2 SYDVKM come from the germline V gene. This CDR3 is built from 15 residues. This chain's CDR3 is CASSFKPTSNTEAFF. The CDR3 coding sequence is TGTGCCAGCAGTTTTAAGCCAACCTCTAACACTGAAGCTTTCTTT.

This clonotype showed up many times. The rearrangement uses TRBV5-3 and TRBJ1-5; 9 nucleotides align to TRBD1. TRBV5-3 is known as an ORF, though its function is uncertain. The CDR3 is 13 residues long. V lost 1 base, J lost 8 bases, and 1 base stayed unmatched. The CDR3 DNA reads TGTGCCAGAAGCTTGAGACAGGGGGAGCCCCAGCATTTT. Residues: CARSLRQGEPQHF.

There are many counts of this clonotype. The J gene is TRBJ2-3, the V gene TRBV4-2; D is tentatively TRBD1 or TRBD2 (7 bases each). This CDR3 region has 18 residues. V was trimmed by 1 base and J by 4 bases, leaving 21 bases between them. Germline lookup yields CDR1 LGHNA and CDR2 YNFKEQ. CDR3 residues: CASSQGKGGRQGADTQYF. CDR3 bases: TGTGCCAGCAGCCAAGGCAAGGGGGGGAGACAGGGTGCAGATACGCAGTATTTT.

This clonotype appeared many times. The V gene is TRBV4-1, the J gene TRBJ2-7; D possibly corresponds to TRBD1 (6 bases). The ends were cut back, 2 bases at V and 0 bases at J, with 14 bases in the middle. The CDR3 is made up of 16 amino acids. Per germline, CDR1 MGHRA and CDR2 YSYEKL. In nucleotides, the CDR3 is TGCGCCAGCAGCCAATCACCAGACAGGCCCTCCTACGAGCAGTACTTC. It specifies CASSQSPDRPSYEQYF.

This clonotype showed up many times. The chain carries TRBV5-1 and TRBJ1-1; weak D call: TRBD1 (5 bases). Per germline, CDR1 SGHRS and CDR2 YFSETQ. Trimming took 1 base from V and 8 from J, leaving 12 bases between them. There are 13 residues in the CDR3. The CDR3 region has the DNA TGCGCCAGCAGCTTGACGCAGGGACTAGAAGCTTTCTTT. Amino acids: CASSLTQGLEAFF.

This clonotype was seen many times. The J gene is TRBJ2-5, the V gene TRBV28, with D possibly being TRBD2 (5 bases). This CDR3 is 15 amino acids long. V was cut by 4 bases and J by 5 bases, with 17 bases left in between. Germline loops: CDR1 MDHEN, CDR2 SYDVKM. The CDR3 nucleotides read TGTGCCAGCAGTTACATCCGGGGTCGCTTGGAGACCCAGTACTTC. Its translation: CASSYIRGRLETQYF.

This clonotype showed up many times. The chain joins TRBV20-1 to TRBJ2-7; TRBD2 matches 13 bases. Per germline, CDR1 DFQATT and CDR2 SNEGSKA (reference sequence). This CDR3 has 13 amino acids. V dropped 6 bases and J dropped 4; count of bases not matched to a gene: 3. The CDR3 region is CSAGLAGEYEQYF. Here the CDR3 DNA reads TGCAGTGCAGGACTAGCGGGGGAGTACGAGCAGTACTTC.

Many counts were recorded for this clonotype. CDR3 nucleotides: TGTGCCAGCAGCCTCTGGGGACAGTATAATTCACCCCTCCACTTT. Its protein is CASSLWGQYNSPLHF. The chain couples TRBV7-2 to TRBJ1-6; 7 nucleotides line up with TRBD1. Unmatched junction bases numbered 5, after V lost 5 bases and J lost 4 bases. Germline V CDR1 and CDR2: SGHTA, FQGNSA. The CDR3 is 15 amino acids.

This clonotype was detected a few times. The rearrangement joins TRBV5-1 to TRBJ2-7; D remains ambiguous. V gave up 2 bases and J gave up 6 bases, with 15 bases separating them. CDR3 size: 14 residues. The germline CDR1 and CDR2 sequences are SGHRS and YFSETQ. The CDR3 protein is CASSLYQAEAEQYF. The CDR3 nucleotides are TGCGCCAGCAGCTTATATCAGGCTGAGGCCGAGCAGTACTTC.

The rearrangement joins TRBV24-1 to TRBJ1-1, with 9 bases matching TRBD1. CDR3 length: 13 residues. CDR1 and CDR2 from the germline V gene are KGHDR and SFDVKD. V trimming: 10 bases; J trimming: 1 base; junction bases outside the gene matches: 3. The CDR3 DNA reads TGTGCCACAGAGGGACAGGGGAACACTGAAGCTTTCTTT. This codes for CATEGQGNTEAFF.

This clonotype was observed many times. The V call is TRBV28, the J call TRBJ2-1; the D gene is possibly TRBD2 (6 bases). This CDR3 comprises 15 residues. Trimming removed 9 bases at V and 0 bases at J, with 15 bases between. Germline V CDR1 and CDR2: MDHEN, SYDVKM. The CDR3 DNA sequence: TGTGCCAGTCGAGCGGGTCTCAGCTCCTACAATGAGCAGTTCTTC. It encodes CASRAGLSSYNEQFF.

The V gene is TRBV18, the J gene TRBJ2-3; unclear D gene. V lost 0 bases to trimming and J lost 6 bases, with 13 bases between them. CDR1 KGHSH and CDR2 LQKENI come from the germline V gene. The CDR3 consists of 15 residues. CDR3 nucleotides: TGTGCCAGCTCACCACCGGCCACGATTTGGGATACGCAGTATTTT. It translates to CASSPPATIWDTQYF.

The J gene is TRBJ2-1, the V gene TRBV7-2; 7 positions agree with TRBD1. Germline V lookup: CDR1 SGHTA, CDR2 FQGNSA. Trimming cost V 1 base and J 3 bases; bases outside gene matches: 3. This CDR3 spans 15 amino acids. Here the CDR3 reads CASSLGGQYYNEQFF. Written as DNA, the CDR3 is TGTGCCAGCAGCTTAGGGGGACAGTACTACAATGAGCAGTTCTTC.

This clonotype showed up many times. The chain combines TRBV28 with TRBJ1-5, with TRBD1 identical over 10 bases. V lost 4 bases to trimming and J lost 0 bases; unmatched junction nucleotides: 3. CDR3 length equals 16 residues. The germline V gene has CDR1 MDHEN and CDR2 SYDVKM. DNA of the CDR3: TGTGCCAGCAGTTCGGGACAGGGGCATAGCAATCAGCCCCAGCATTTT. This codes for CASSSGQGHSNQPQHF.

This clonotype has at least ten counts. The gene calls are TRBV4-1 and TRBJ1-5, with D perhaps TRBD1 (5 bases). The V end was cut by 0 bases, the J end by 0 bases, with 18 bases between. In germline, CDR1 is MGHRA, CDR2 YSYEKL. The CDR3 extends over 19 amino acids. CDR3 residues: CASSQDARATSYSNQPQHF. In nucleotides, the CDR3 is TGCGCCAGCAGCCAAGATGCCAGGGCAACTTCGTATAGCAATCAGCCCCAGCATTTT.

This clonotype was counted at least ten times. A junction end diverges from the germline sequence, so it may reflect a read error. CDR3 amino acids: CASSTTDRGEQFF. For the CDR3, the DNA is TGTGCTAGCAGCACAACCGATCGTGGGGAACAGTTTTTT. V gene TRBV7-7 combines with J gene TRBJ2-2; D is unresolved. CDR1 is SSHAT and CDR2 is FNYEAQ in the germline V gene (reference sequence). The CDR3 has 13 residues.

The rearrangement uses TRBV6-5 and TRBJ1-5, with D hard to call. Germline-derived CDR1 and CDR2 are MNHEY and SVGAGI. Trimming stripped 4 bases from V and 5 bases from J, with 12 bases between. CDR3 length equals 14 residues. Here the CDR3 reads CASSSEGGDQPQHF. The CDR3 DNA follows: TGTGCCAGCAGTTCTGAGGGCGGCGATCAGCCCCAGCATTTT.

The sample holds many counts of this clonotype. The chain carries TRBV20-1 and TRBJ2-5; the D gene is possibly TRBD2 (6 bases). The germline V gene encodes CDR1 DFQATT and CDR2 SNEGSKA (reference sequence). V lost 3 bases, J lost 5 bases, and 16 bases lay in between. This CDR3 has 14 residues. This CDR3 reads CSASRLGALETQYF. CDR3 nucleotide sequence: TGCAGTGCTAGCAGACTAGGGGCTCTGGAGACCCAGTACTTC.

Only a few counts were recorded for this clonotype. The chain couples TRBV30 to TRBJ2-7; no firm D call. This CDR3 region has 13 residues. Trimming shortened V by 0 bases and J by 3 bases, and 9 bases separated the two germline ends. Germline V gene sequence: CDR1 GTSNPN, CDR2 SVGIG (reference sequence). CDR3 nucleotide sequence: TGTGCCTGGAGTGTCGGACCCAACTACGAGCAGTACTTC. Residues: CAWSVGPNYEQYF.

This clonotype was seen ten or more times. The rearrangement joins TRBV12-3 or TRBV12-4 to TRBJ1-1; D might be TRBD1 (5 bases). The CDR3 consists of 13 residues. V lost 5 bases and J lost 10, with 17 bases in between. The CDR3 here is CASSPDGGGAAFF. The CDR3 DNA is TGTGCCAGCAGTCCGGACGGGGGTGGAGCAGCTTTCTTT.

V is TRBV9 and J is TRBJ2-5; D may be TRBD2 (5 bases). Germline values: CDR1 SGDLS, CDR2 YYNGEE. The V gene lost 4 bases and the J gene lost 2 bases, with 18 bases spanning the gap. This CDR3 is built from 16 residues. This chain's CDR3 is CASSPGHGVEQETQYF. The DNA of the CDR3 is TGTGCCAGCAGCCCCGGCCACGGGGTAGAACAAGAGACCCAGTACTTC.

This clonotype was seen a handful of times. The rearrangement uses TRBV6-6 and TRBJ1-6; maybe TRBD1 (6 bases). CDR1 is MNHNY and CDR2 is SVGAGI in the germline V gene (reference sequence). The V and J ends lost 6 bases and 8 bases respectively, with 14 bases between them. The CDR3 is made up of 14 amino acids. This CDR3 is CASRGSWGHSPLHF. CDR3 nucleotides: TGTGCCAGCAGGGGAAGTTGGGGGCATTCACCCCTCCACTTT.